This T cell receptor (beta chain) emerged from a study of human T cells and chemical hapten exposure. Overall study: Reading of the patch tests, which applied 0.01% DPC to the upper back, occurred at 6 days.

Study results and caveats: Expanded TCR counts at PT1 went up together with patch test score, a positive correlation. TCRs exceeding a frequency of 1 in 1000 stayed unchanged under DPC sensitization.

Deletions cut 0 bases from V and 4 bases from J, with 10 bases between. The CDR3 consists of 16 residues. Germline-derived CDR1 and CDR2 are SGHVS and FNYEAQ. From the RACE reads, TCRdb called clonotypes with MiXCR, one entry per CDR3 protein. The table has 80,000 or so distinct CDR3 sequences, about 11% seen once; the top ten hold roughly 4.2%. This clonotype showed up many times. Antigen: not known. Time point denoted: patch test 1, 2 weeks after DPC sensitization. The treatment: therapeutic diphenylcyclopropenone sensitization with weekly scalp DPC. The sequencing used whole blood, collected in connection with sensitization to the hapten diphenylcyclopropenone (DPC). This rearrangement joins TRBV7-6 to TRBJ2-6; D call uncertain. The clonotype originates from a woman in her forties or fifties with alopecia areata. Some clones in this sample may be carry-over from other donors' samples. The CDR3 protein is CASSLARWTGANVLTF. In DNA form, the CDR3 reads TGTGCCAGCAGCTTAGCGCGATGGACCGGGGCCAACGTCCTGACTTTC.